Shown below are 23 T cell receptor beta chains from a single sample sequenced in a study of beta chain features in type 1 diabetes. Study results and caveats: Among all four CD4+ subsets, Type 1 diabetes patients had TCRB CDR3s that were moderately but significantly shorter.

Isolated RNA was reverse transcribed in full, so expressed TCRB transcripts were sequenced. The protocol was immunoSEQ multiplex PCR, while the TCRdb copy is restricted to in-frame clones and leaves out a portion. The table lists some 110,000 clones, 15% to 20% of them singletons. These TCRs are of unknown antigen specificity. Sequenced input: central memory CD4+ T cells from blood. These receptor sequences come from a man between 25 and 39 years old with type 1 diabetes.

This clone has a handful of counts. The V and J genes are TRBV10-3 and TRBJ2-1, with 13 bases identical to TRBD2. CDR1 is ENHRY, CDR2 SYGVKD, per germline. V lost 5 bases to trimming and J lost 5 bases; unmatched junction nucleotides: 6. CDR3 length: 16 residues. DNA of the CDR3: TGTGCCATCAGTCGATCGGGACTAGCGGGGAACAATGAGCAGTTCTTC. This sequence encodes CAISRSGLAGNNEQFF.

This chain connects TRBV5-1 to TRBJ2-1, with D perhaps TRBD2 (5 bases). The CDR3 spans 14 residues. CDR1 and CDR2 from the germline V gene are SGHRS and YFSETQ. The germline V and J ends were trimmed by 2 bases and 7 bases, with 13 bases remaining between them. CDR3 in DNA: TGCGCCAGCAGCTTTAGCGAAAGAGGGAATGAGCAGTTCTTC. Translation gives CASSFSERGNEQFF.

This clone was detected a few times. The chain employs TRBV13 and TRBJ1-1; perhaps TRBD1 as D (5 bases). With 6 bases removed from V and 0 bases from J, the gap between germline ends came to 17 bases. CDR1 and CDR2 (germline): PRHDT, FYEKMQ (reference sequence). The CDR3 has 16 amino acids. As DNA, the CDR3 is TGTGCCAGCAGTCAAATAGCCGCAGGGTTGAACACTGAAGCTTTCTTT. This translates into CASSQIAAGLNTEAFF.

This clone turned up a few times. V is TRBV4-3 and J is TRBJ2-7; 9 bases are a match to TRBD1. The CDR3 runs to 14 residues. With 4 bases clipped from V and 3 bases from J, the junction kept 4 bases outside the gene matches. Germline V CDR1 and CDR2: LGHNA, YSLEER. The CDR3 DNA is TGCGCCAGCAGCCTGGACAGGGGCGTCTACGAGCAGTACTTC. Translating gives CASSLDRGVYEQYF.

In its sample, this clone was seen many times. The chain couples TRBV4-1 to TRBJ2-7; TRBD2 is a possible D gene (5 bases). The germline gives CDR1 MGHRA, CDR2 YSYEKL. The CDR3 has 15 residues. Trimming left V 0 bases short and J 0 bases short, with 9 bases between. CDR3 loop: CASSQEERASYEQYF. The CDR3, as DNA: TGCGCCAGCAGCCAAGAAGAGAGGGCCTCCTACGAGCAGTACTTC.

This clone was counted between two and nine times. The V and J genes are TRBV5-6 and TRBJ2-7; 8 nucleotides match TRBD2. With V trimmed by 4 bases and J by 4 bases, 13 bases remained unmatched. Looked up from germline, CDR1 is SGHDT and CDR2 is YYEEEE. This CDR3 is 16 amino acids long. The CDR3: CASSGYGSGGHYEQYF. The CDR3 nucleotides read TGTGCCAGCAGCGGGTACGGGAGCGGGGGCCATTACGAGCAGTACTTC.

J is TRBJ2-7 and V is TRBV2, with 9 bases fitting TRBD2. V trimming: 7 bases; J trimming: 4 bases; junction bases outside the gene matches: 5. Germline V lookup: CDR1 SNHLY, CDR2 FYNNEI. This CDR3 region has 13 residues. CDR3 loop: CASKSGGLYEQYF. In DNA form, the CDR3 reads TGTGCCAGCAAGAGCGGGGGGCTGTACGAGCAGTACTTC.

V is TRBV5-1 and J is TRBJ1-6; D gene ambiguous. The CDR3 is 14 residues long. CDR1 is SGHRS, CDR2 YFSETQ, per germline. V lost 1 base and J lost 10, with 12 bases in between. CDR3 coding DNA: TGCGCCAGCAGCTTGATTGGTCCGCACTCACCCCTCCACTTT. Translating it yields CASSLIGPHSPLHF.

The chain links TRBV11-2 to TRBJ2-3; no clear D gene. CDR1 SGHAT and CDR2 FQNNGV come from the germline V gene. The V gene lost 7 bases and the J gene lost 1 base, with 9 bases spanning the gap. The CDR3 length is 13 residues. The CDR3 region is CASTTTRTDTQYF. CDR3 nucleotides: TGTGCCAGCACCACGACCCGCACAGATACGCAGTATTTT.

V gene TRBV9 combines with J gene TRBJ2-1; 7 nucleotides agree with TRBD2. This CDR3 contains 14 residues. V was pared by 6 bases and J by 5 bases, with 8 bases of the junction left unmatched. Germline-derived CDR1 and CDR2 are SGDLS and YYNGEE. CDR3 in amino acids: CASNPSGGDNEQFF. The CDR3 DNA reads as TGTGCCAGCAACCCTAGCGGTGGGGACAATGAGCAGTTCTTC.

The chain has TRBV5-4 and TRBJ2-3, with 7 positions matching TRBD1. The CDR3 runs 15 residues. The germline gives CDR1 SGHNT, CDR2 YYREEE (reference sequence). Trimming removed 5 bases from V and 1 base from J; junction bases left unmatched: 7. The CDR3 DNA sequence: TGTGCCAGCAGACTGGGGACAGCCGGCACAGATACGCAGTATTTT. It encodes CASRLGTAGTDTQYF.

V is TRBV5-5 and J is TRBJ1-6; 9 bases fit TRBD1. The junction had 3 bases not matched to a gene; V was cut back by 1 base and J by 10 bases. The CDR3 has 14 residues. Germline V gene data show CDR1 as SGHKS and CDR2 as YYEKEE (reference sequence). CDR3 nucleotides: TGTGCCAGCAGCTTGAACAGGGGGCAGTCACCCCTCCACTTT. Translating it yields CASSLNRGQSPLHF.

The V and J genes are TRBV7-2 and TRBJ2-2, with no clear D. Germline V lookup: CDR1 SGHTA, CDR2 FQGNSA. The V end lost 5 bases, the J end lost 5 bases, and 9 bases lay between the germline ends. CDR3 length equals 13 residues. The chain's CDR3 is CASSTTWTGELFF. In DNA form, the CDR3 reads TGTGCCAGCAGCACAACTTGGACCGGGGAGCTGTTTTTT.

V gene TRBV5-6 combines with J gene TRBJ2-5, with 7 bases identical to TRBD1. Trimming removed 0 bases from V and 5 bases from J; junction bases left unmatched: 4. Germline V gene data show CDR1 as SGHDT and CDR2 as YYEEEE. The CDR3 length is 14 residues. CDR3 loop: CASSLVTGAETQYF. CDR3 sequence (DNA): TGTGCCAGCAGCTTGGTTACAGGGGCGGAGACCCAGTACTTC.

This clone appeared a few times. This sequence joins TRBV14 and TRBJ2-3; the D is unclear. Trimming removed 2 bases from V and 6 bases from J, with 9 bases in between. CDR1 is SGHDN, CDR2 FVKESK, per germline. The CDR3 runs to 13 residues. CDR3 in DNA: TGTGCCAGCAGCCAACCAGTGCCGGATACGCAGTATTTT. It specifies CASSQPVPDTQYF. Full variable domain (outside the CDR3, taken from reference TRBV14 and TRBJ2-3): EAGVTQFPSHSVIEKGQTVTLRCDPISGHDNLYWYRRVMGKEIKFLLHFVKESKQDESGMPNNRFLAERTGGTYSTLKVQPAELEDSGVYFCASSQPVPDTQYFGPGTRLTVL.

The chain uses TRBV7-2 and TRBJ1-2, with no clear D. Per germline, CDR1 SGHTA and CDR2 FQGNSA. This CDR3 is built from 13 residues. V gave up 1 base and J gave up 6 bases, with 9 bases separating them. CDR3 protein: CASSLVGFDGYTF. In DNA form, the CDR3 reads TGTGCCAGCAGCTTAGTAGGTTTCGATGGCTACACCTTC.

There are a few counts of this clone. Additional DNA sequences in this sample encode the identical CDR3. The gene calls are TRBV10-3 and TRBJ2-5; D remains ambiguous. CDR3 length equals 11 residues. Trimming cost V 3 bases and J 4 bases, with 3 bases left between them. The germline gives CDR1 ENHRY, CDR2 SYGVKD. Written as DNA, the CDR3 is TGTGCCATCAGTGAAGGAGAGACCCAGTACTTC. Protein sequence: CAISEGETQYF.

At least ten counts were recorded for this clone. J is TRBJ2-3 and V is TRBV30, with 7 nucleotides matching TRBD1. V shed 2 bases and J 6 bases; nucleotides not matched to a gene: 5. The CDR3 is 13 amino acids. The germline CDR1 and CDR2 sequences are GTSNPN and SVGIG (reference sequence). DNA of the CDR3: TGTGCCTGGAGTACGACAGGGTACGATACGCAGTATTTT. Protein: CAWSTTGYDTQYF.

J is TRBJ1-2 and V is TRBV30; tentative D call: TRBD1 (6 bases). V was cut by 6 bases and J by 3 bases, with 14 bases left in between. The CDR3 runs to 13 residues. Per the germline V gene, CDR1 is GTSNPN and CDR2 is SVGIG (reference sequence). This chain's CDR3 is CACKSGGDYGYTF. The CDR3 DNA follows: TGTGCCTGCAAATCTGGGGGCGACTATGGCTACACCTTC.

This chain connects TRBV20-1 to TRBJ1-1; D remains ambiguous. Germline V gene lookup returns CDR1 DFQATT and CDR2 SNEGSKA (reference sequence). The germline V and J ends were trimmed by 0 bases and 14 bases, with 13 bases remaining between them. There are 11 residues in the CDR3. CDR3 nucleotide sequence: TGCAGTGCTAGAGAGCCTGGGAGAAACTTCTTT. It translates to CSAREPGRNFF.

This clone was observed a few times. The chain employs TRBV4-2 and TRBJ2-5, with 8 bases fitting TRBD2. The germline gives CDR1 LGHNA, CDR2 YNFKEQ. Germline trimming cut 0 bases from V and 7 bases from J; bases unmatched to any gene: 7. The CDR3 spans 15 residues. CDR3: CASSQDGSGVPTQYF. The CDR3 DNA reads as TGTGCCAGCAGCCAAGATGGTAGCGGGGTGCCGACCCAGTACTTC.

In this sample, this clone turned up a few times. The chain recombines TRBV18 with TRBJ2-1; D ambiguous. Trimming took 1 base from V and 6 from J, leaving 4 bases between them. Germline CDR1 is KGHSH and CDR2 is LQKENI. The CDR3 loop spans 12 amino acids. The CDR3 sequence is CASSPQANEQFF. DNA for the CDR3: TGTGCCAGCTCACCACAGGCCAATGAGCAGTTCTTC.

This clone was counted between two and nine times. This sequence joins TRBV30 and TRBJ2-5; 8 bases fit TRBD1. V lost 5 bases and J lost 5; bases outside the gene matches: 1. Germline loops: CDR1 GTSNPN, CDR2 SVGIG (reference sequence). This CDR3 has 11 amino acids. The CDR3 loop reads CAWDRGETQYF. Here the CDR3 DNA reads TGTGCCTGGGACAGGGGCGAGACCCAGTACTTC.